This T cell receptor (beta chain) was sequenced for a study of T cells in Graves' hyperthyroidism and ophthalmopathy. Study-level findings and limits: In the analysis, a 13 V-J model separated ophthalmopathy from stable hyperthyroidism. Clonotypes that were expanded in thyroid above 0.001 mostly appeared in blood too.

Researchers took RNA transcripts and amplified the TCR beta CDR3 regions from them. The HTBI primer set was used in a first-round RT-PCR of the TCR CDR3. TCRdb ran MiXCR on the multiplex PCR reads and lists one entry per CDR3 protein. The sample contains fewer than 350,000 distinct CDR3 sequences, roughly 13% of which appear only once. This clonotype was found many times. Its matching antigen is unknown. Aged 18 to 65, the patients had hyperthyroidism that was newly diagnosed and had lasted under 2 months. Clinical symptoms, serum thyroxine and TRAb, thyroid ultrasound and orbital computed tomography were used for the diagnoses. The V segment lost 5 bases and the J segment 2 bases; nucleotides outside the gene matches: 8. Germline assignment: CDR1 MNHEY and CDR2 SMNVEV (reference sequence). The CDR3 totals 16 residues.

This clonotype originated in a woman in her forties with Graves' hyperthyroidism. The chain couples TRBV27 to TRBJ2-1, with 8 nucleotides matching TRBD2. Sequenced material: blood. CDR3 nucleotides: TGTGCCAGCAGTCTTACTAGCGGAGAGACCTACAATGAGCAGTTCTTC. As protein: CASSLTSGETYNEQFF.